The 11 T cell receptor beta chains in this list originate from one sample, sequenced in a study of STAT3 mutations in large granular lymphocyte leukemia. Study findings and constraints: In T-cell large granular lymphocyte leukemia, about half of patients showed multiple immunodominant subclonotypes.

Their antigens are not known. Using immunoSEQ multiplex PCR, the repertoire was profiled, and TCRdb retains in-frame clones only, with some absent. This repertoire shows approximately 10,000 clones, over 75% found once; its top ten account for approximately 87%. The specimen was peripheral blood mononuclear cells. The receptors derive from a man at least 80 years old with T-cell large granular lymphocyte leukemia. Some clones in this sample may be carry-over from other donors' samples.

The V gene is TRBV14, the J gene TRBJ2-1; D is possibly TRBD2 (7 bases). Germline assignment: CDR1 SGHDN and CDR2 FVKESK. The length of the CDR3 is 18 residues. Deletions cut 0 bases from V and 3 bases from J, with 18 bases between. Written as DNA, the CDR3 is TGTGCCAGCAGCCAAGATGGGGGGCGGGGGCTTATCTACAATGAGCAGTTCTTC. This sequence encodes CASSQDGGRGLIYNEQFF.

This chain links TRBV7-9 with TRBJ1-2; a weak D match, TRBD1 (5 bases). Germline lookup yields CDR1 SEHNR and CDR2 FQNEAQ (reference sequence). V dropped 5 bases and J dropped 4 bases, with 8 bases sitting between them. This CDR3 spans 12 amino acids. The CDR3 sequence: CASSTGAYGYTF. Here the CDR3 DNA reads TGTGCCAGCAGCACCGGGGCCTATGGCTACACCTTC.

This sequence joins TRBV15 and TRBJ1-2, with 7 bases fitting TRBD1. This CDR3 spans 16 amino acids. Losses at the gene ends were 5 bases for V and 2 bases for J; bases not matched to a gene: 11. Germline loops: CDR1 LNHNV, CDR2 YYDKDF (reference sequence). The CDR3 DNA reads as TGTGCCACCAGCTCTCAGTATCCGGGACAGAACTATGGCTACACCTTC. This sequence encodes CATSSQYPGQNYGYTF.

CDR3 nucleotides: TGTGCCAGCAGCTCGCCCCGGCAGGTCAATGGCTACACCTTC. Protein: CASSSPRQVNGYTF. The rearrangement uses TRBV5-4 and TRBJ1-2; D is unclear. V lost 3 bases to trimming and J lost 6 bases, with 15 bases between them. Germline CDR1 and CDR2: SGHNT and YYREEE (reference sequence). The CDR3 is 14 residues long.

The chain combines TRBV18 with TRBJ2-7; D unresolved. The CDR3 is 12 amino acids. V was pared by 3 bases and J by 4 bases, with 7 bases between. Looked up from germline, CDR1 is KGHSH and CDR2 is LQKENI. CDR3 sequence reads: CASSPTGYEQYF. The CDR3 DNA reads as TGTGCCAGCTCACCCACCGGATACGAGCAGTACTTC.

The chain combines TRBV29-1 with TRBJ2-5; 9 bases match TRBD2. J lost 6 bases, V lost 4 bases, and 6 bases had no gene match. The germline gives CDR1 SQVTM, CDR2 ANQGSEA. There are 13 residues in the CDR3. Here the CDR3 reads CSVAFSGGKTQYF. CDR3 nucleotide sequence: TGCAGCGTTGCCTTTAGCGGGGGAAAGACCCAGTACTTC.

The gene calls are TRBV9 and TRBJ2-7; 7 bases fit TRBD2. Germline values: CDR1 SGDLS, CDR2 YYNGEE. CDR3 size: 16 residues. The V gene end was trimmed by 4 bases and the J gene end by 2 bases; junction bases not matched to a gene: 12. CDR3 in amino acids: CASSPRLAVIPYEQYF. CDR3 bases: TGTGCCAGCAGCCCACGGCTAGCGGTTATACCCTACGAGCAGTACTTC. Full variable domain (outside the CDR3, taken from reference TRBV9 and TRBJ2-7): DSGVTQTPKHLITATGQRVTLRCSPRSGDLSVYWYQQSLDQGLQFLIQYYNGEERAKGNILERFSAQQFPDLHSELNLSSLELGDSALYFCASSPRLAVIPYEQYFGPGTRLTVT.

The V gene is TRBV7-9, the J gene TRBJ1-4; tentatively, D is TRBD1 (6 bases). Germline values: CDR1 SEHNR, CDR2 FQNEAQ (reference sequence). This CDR3 comprises 16 residues. Trimming shortened V by 4 bases and J by 6 bases, and 18 bases separated the two germline ends. CDR3 nucleotide sequence: TGTGCCAGCAGCTCAGGGGTGTTGGATAGGGATGAAAAACTGTTTTTT. Translated, it gives CASSSGVLDRDEKLFF.

A single count supports this clone. The chain is built from TRBV18 and TRBJ1-3; no reliable D call. V lost 6 bases and J 0 bases, leaving 12 bases between the germline ends. CDR3 length equals 15 residues. Germline-derived CDR1 and CDR2 are KGHSH and LQKENI. CDR3 bases: TGTGCCAGCTCGTCTCAGACATACTCTGGAAACACCATATATTTT. It specifies CASSSQTYSGNTIYF.

V and J are TRBV18 and TRBJ2-3; no reliable D call. This CDR3 is 16 amino acids long. V was clipped by 2 bases and J by 0 bases, with 12 bases between them. From germline, CDR1 is KGHSH and CDR2 LQKENI. CDR3 loop: CASSPFAESSTDTQYF. The CDR3 DNA is TGTGCCAGCTCACCATTTGCGGAGTCTAGCACAGATACGCAGTATTTT. Together with reference TRBV18 and TRBJ2-3, the CDR3 gives the full variable domain: NAGVMQNPRHLVRRRGQEARLRCSPMKGHSHVYWYRQLPEEGLKFMVYLQKENIIDESGMPKERFSAEFPKEGPSILRIQQVVRGDSAAYFCASSPFAESSTDTQYFGPGTRLTVL.

This clone appeared a few times. The gene calls are TRBV7-9 and TRBJ1-5, with 7 bases lining up with TRBD1. V lost 3 bases and J lost 5; bases outside the gene matches: 1. The germline gives CDR1 SEHNR, CDR2 FQNEAQ (reference sequence). The CDR3 has 13 amino acids. The DNA for the CDR3 is TGTGCCAGCAGCTTTACAGGGGATCAGCCCCAGCATTTT. Protein product: CASSFTGDQPQHF.